A single sample is the source of the 5 T cell receptor beta chains below, sequenced in a study of response to subunit inactivated influenza vaccine. TCRdb fed the RT-PCR reads into MiXCR, producing one record per CDR3 protein. The sample lists 250,000 to 350,000 distinct CDR3 sequences; 22% were seen once. The sequencing used PBMCs from blood, collected less than 22 months after vaccination. The receptors were gathered from a man between 50 and 75 years old who received an inactivated influenza vaccine.

The chain is built from TRBV29-1 and TRBJ2-2; D perhaps matches TRBD1 (5 bases). The V end lost 4 bases, the J end lost 3 bases, and 9 bases lay between the germline ends. In germline, CDR1 is SQVTM, CDR2 ANQGSEA. The CDR3 length is 13 residues. CDR3 nucleotides: TGCAGCGTTGGACAGATATACACCGGGGAGCTGTTTTTT. Amino acid sequence: CSVGQIYTGELFF.

There are a few counts of this clonotype. The gene calls are TRBV12-3 or TRBV12-4 and TRBJ2-1, with D maybe TRBD2 (5 bases). Trimming cost V 4 bases and J 3 bases, with 19 bases left between them. The CDR3 extends over 17 amino acids. CDR3 sequence reads: CASSSFVSGYNYNEQFF. Here the CDR3 DNA reads TGTGCCAGCAGTTCCTTTGTGAGCGGATATAACTACAATGAGCAGTTCTTC.

This clonotype has only a few counts. The V gene is TRBV24-1, the J gene TRBJ1-1; TRBD1 aligns across 7 bases. Germline lookup yields CDR1 KGHDR and CDR2 SFDVKD. The CDR3 is 13 residues long. V lost 7 bases to trimming and J lost 4 bases; unmatched junction nucleotides: 5. CDR3: CATRSRGGTEAFF. CDR3 coding DNA: TGTGCCACCAGAAGCAGGGGGGGCACTGAAGCTTTCTTT.

This clonotype was seen only a few times. This chain connects TRBV29-1 to TRBJ2-6; 8 bases align to TRBD2. There are 18 residues in the CDR3. The germline V gene encodes CDR1 SQVTM and CDR2 ANQGSEA. J was trimmed by 0 bases and V by 1 base; bases with no gene match: 8. Here the CDR3 DNA reads TGCAGCGTTGAAGGTGGCGAGCGGGAGTACTCTGGGGCCAACGTCCTGACTTTC. Residues: CSVEGGEREYSGANVLTF.

In its sample, this clonotype was seen many times. The J gene is TRBJ1-4, the V gene TRBV2, with TRBD1 matching over 7 bases. J was trimmed by 7 bases and V by 1 base; bases with no gene match: 15. CDR3 length: 18 residues. The V gene's germline CDR1 is SNHLY and CDR2 FYNNEI. For the CDR3, the DNA is TGTGCCAGCAGTGAAGGGTCCGCTACGACAGGGATGAGTGAAAAACTGTTTTTT. Residues: CASSEGSATTGMSEKLFF.